A selection of T cell receptor beta chains follows, all from one sample in a study of blood T cell repertoires in COVID-19. TCRdb's copy holds only in-frame clones and misses some; the assay was immunoSEQ multiplex PCR. The repertoire has fewer than 300,000 clones, approximately 77% of them found once; the top ten carry 2.5% to 3.5%. Sequenced input: peripheral blood. The source is a woman aged 18-29 years with acute or convalescent COVID-19. The CDR3 runs from the conserved cysteine through the conserved F or W. The D gene is left open where the match is weak. The size field is filled for only some rows; it gives once, few, many or a size class.

j_call: TRBJ1-3; d_call: -; v_call: TRBV6-5; clone_size: -; cdr3_aa: CASRFGPAGNTIYF; cdr3_nt: TGTGCCAGCCGATTTGGGCCGGCTGGAAACACCATATATTTT
j_call: TRBJ2-7; d_call: -; v_call: TRBV28; clone_size: once; cdr3_aa: CASSLPGAETYEQYF; cdr3_nt: TGTGCCAGCAGTTTACCTGGGGCTGAAACCTACGAGCAGTACTTC
j_call: TRBJ2-3; d_call: -; v_call: TRBV2; clone_size: -; cdr3_aa: CASSTGLPSPTDTQYF; cdr3_nt: TGTGCCAGCAGTACGGGACTTCCCAGCCCCACAGATACGCAGTATTTT
j_call: TRBJ1-2; d_call: -; v_call: TRBV6-5; clone_size: few; cdr3_aa: CASSYAANYGYTF; cdr3_nt: TGTGCCAGCAGTTACGCAGCTAACTATGGCTACACCTTC
j_call: TRBJ1-1; d_call: -; v_call: TRBV4-1; clone_size: -; cdr3_aa: CASSQSGNTEAFF; cdr3_nt: TGCGCCAGCAGCCAATCGGGGAACACTGAAGCTTTCTTT
j_call: TRBJ1-3; d_call: TRBD1; v_call: TRBV6-5; clone_size: -; cdr3_aa: CASSSSRDSGGNTIYF; cdr3_nt: TGTGCCAGCAGTTCTTCTCGGGACAGCGGTGGAAACACCATATATTTT
j_call: TRBJ2-3; d_call: TRBD2; v_call: TRBV5-4; clone_size: -; cdr3_aa: CASSRGLAGRLTDTQYF; cdr3_nt: TGTGCCAGCAGCCGCGGCTTAGCGGGACGGCTGACAGATACGCAGTATTTT
j_call: TRBJ2-3; d_call: -; v_call: TRBV9; clone_size: -; cdr3_aa: CASSPTTLGRPTDTQYF; cdr3_nt: TGTGCCAGCAGCCCGACTACCCTGGGGAGGCCCACAGATACGCAGTATTTT
j_call: TRBJ1-1; d_call: -; v_call: TRBV7-2; clone_size: once; cdr3_aa: CASSPGQNTEAFF; cdr3_nt: TGTGCCAGCTCTCCAGGGCAGAACACTGAAGCTTTCTTT
j_call: TRBJ2-3; d_call: -; v_call: TRBV24-1; clone_size: -; cdr3_aa: CATSDLGWGFSGLSDTQYF; cdr3_nt: TGTGCCACCAGTGATTTGGGTTGGGGGTTTAGCGGATTATCAGATACGCAGTATTTT
j_call: TRBJ1-1; d_call: -; v_call: TRBV14; clone_size: -; cdr3_aa: CASSHQTGPVLNTEAFF; cdr3_nt: TGTGCCAGCAGCCACCAGACAGGACCGGTTTTGAACACTGAAGCTTTCTTT
j_call: TRBJ1-2; d_call: -; v_call: TRBV7-3; clone_size: -; cdr3_aa: CASSLMAGDGYTF; cdr3_nt: TGTGCCAGCAGCTTAATGGCGGGGGATGGCTACACCTTC
j_call: TRBJ1-2; d_call: -; v_call: TRBV29-1; clone_size: -; cdr3_aa: CSADAGDYGYTF; cdr3_nt: TGCAGCGCCGACGCAGGGGACTATGGCTACACCTTC
j_call: TRBJ1-3; d_call: TRBD1; v_call: TRBV6-1; clone_size: -; cdr3_aa: CASSSDRVGNTIYF; cdr3_nt: TGTGCCAGCAGTTCGGACAGGGTTGGAAACACCATATATTTT
j_call: TRBJ1-6; d_call: -; v_call: TRBV6-6; clone_size: -; cdr3_aa: CASSYGSSYNSPLHF; cdr3_nt: TGTGCCAGCAGTTACGGGAGCTCCTATAATTCACCCCTCCACTTT
j_call: TRBJ1-1; d_call: -; v_call: TRBV21-1; clone_size: -; cdr3_aa: CASSIPGLNTEAFF; cdr3_nt: TGTGCCAGCAGCATACCGGGATTGAACACTGAAGCTTTCTTT
j_call: TRBJ2-5; d_call: -; v_call: TRBV28; clone_size: once; cdr3_aa: CASSPPGQETQYF; cdr3_nt: TGTGCCAGCAGTCCTCCGGGGCAAGAGACCCAGTACTTC
j_call: TRBJ2-6; d_call: TRBD1; v_call: TRBV11-2; clone_size: -; cdr3_aa: CASSPNPGQGAGANVLTF; cdr3_nt: TGTGCCAGCAGCCCCAACCCGGGACAGGGAGCTGGGGCCAACGTCCTGACTTTC
j_call: TRBJ2-5; d_call: TRBD2; v_call: TRBV18; clone_size: few; cdr3_aa: CASSPRSGREETQYF; cdr3_nt: TGTGCCAGCTCACCACGTAGCGGGAGGGAAGAGACCCAGTACTTC
j_call: TRBJ2-2; d_call: -; v_call: TRBV28; clone_size: -; cdr3_aa: CASSFRTIPFF; cdr3_nt: TGTGCCAGCAGTTTCAGGACAATTCCATTTTTT
j_call: TRBJ1-2; d_call: -; v_call: TRBV11-2; clone_size: -; cdr3_aa: CASSLGQYGYTF; cdr3_nt: TGTGCCAGCAGCTTAGGCCAGTATGGCTACACCTTC
j_call: TRBJ1-1; d_call: -; v_call: TRBV19; clone_size: -; cdr3_aa: CASSYKMGAGPEAFF; cdr3_nt: TGTGCCAGTAGTTATAAAATGGGGGCAGGCCCTGAAGCTTTCTTT
j_call: TRBJ2-7; d_call: TRBD2; v_call: TRBV6-5; clone_size: -; cdr3_aa: CASSLRTSGVNEQYF; cdr3_nt: TGTGCCAGCAGTCTTCGGACTAGCGGGGTCAACGAGCAGTACTTC
j_call: TRBJ2-1; d_call: -; v_call: TRBV9; clone_size: -; cdr3_aa: CASSGSGQGSYNEQFF; cdr3_nt: TGTGCCAGCAGCGGGAGTGGGCAGGGCTCCTACAATGAGCAGTTCTTC
j_call: TRBJ2-1; d_call: TRBD2; v_call: TRBV18; clone_size: -; cdr3_aa: CASSTSGRTVNEQFF; cdr3_nt: TGTGCCAGCTCAACCAGCGGGAGGACGGTGAATGAGCAGTTCTTC
j_call: TRBJ2-1; d_call: -; v_call: TRBV7-7; clone_size: -; cdr3_aa: CASSLWGNNEQFF; cdr3_nt: TGTGCTAGCAGCTTATGGGGCAACAATGAGCAGTTCTTC
j_call: TRBJ1-2; d_call: -; v_call: TRBV2; clone_size: -; cdr3_aa: CASSVWGPQIRDRPANYGYTF; cdr3_nt: TGTGCCAGCAGTGTTTGGGGTCCTCAGATTCGAGACAGGCCAGCTAACTATGGCTACACCTTC
j_call: TRBJ1-4; d_call: -; v_call: TRBV28; clone_size: -; cdr3_aa: CASSLNGRREKLFF; cdr3_nt: TGTGCCAGCAGTTTGAATGGACGGAGGGAAAAACTGTTTTTT
j_call: TRBJ2-7; d_call: TRBD2; v_call: TRBV4-1; clone_size: few; cdr3_aa: CASSSGTGLAPYEQYF; cdr3_nt: TGCGCCAGCAGCTCCGGGACGGGACTAGCGCCCTACGAGCAGTACTTC
j_call: TRBJ1-1; d_call: -; v_call: TRBV28; clone_size: -; cdr3_aa: CASSFWEGGTEAFF; cdr3_nt: TGTGCCAGCAGTTTTTGGGAAGGGGGCACTGAAGCTTTCTTT
j_call: TRBJ2-5; d_call: TRBD2; v_call: TRBV7-2; clone_size: -; cdr3_aa: CASATGGLLETQYF; cdr3_nt: TGTGCCAGCGCTACGGGGGGGCTTTTAGAGACCCAGTACTTC
j_call: TRBJ1-5; d_call: -; v_call: TRBV6-2/TRBV6-3; clone_size: -; cdr3_aa: CASSPGVPNQPQHF; cdr3_nt: TGTGCCAGCAGTCCGGGGGTACCCAATCAGCCCCAGCATTTT
j_call: TRBJ2-1; d_call: TRBD2; v_call: TRBV27; clone_size: -; cdr3_aa: CASRSSGSSYNEQFF; cdr3_nt: TGTGCCAGCAGGAGTAGCGGGAGCTCCTACAATGAGCAGTTCTTC
j_call: TRBJ1-2; d_call: -; v_call: TRBV6-2/TRBV6-3; clone_size: -; cdr3_aa: CASSQPPGQSYGYTF; cdr3_nt: TGTGCCAGCAGCCAACCTCCAGGGCAGTCCTATGGCTACACCTTC
j_call: TRBJ2-1; d_call: TRBD1; v_call: TRBV5-1; clone_size: -; cdr3_aa: CASSDGQGGSYNEQFF; cdr3_nt: TGCGCCAGCAGCGACGGACAGGGCGGCAGCTACAATGAGCAGTTCTTC
j_call: TRBJ2-7; d_call: TRBD1; v_call: TRBV30; clone_size: once; cdr3_aa: CAWTLLPGTGPYEQYF; cdr3_nt: TGTGCCTGGACCCTCCTCCCCGGGACAGGGCCCTACGAGCAGTACTTC
j_call: TRBJ2-1; d_call: TRBD2; v_call: TRBV30; clone_size: many; cdr3_aa: CAWSVGREFNEQFF; cdr3_nt: TGTGCCTGGAGTGTTGGGCGGGAGTTCAATGAGCAGTTCTTC
j_call: TRBJ1-5; d_call: TRBD1; v_call: TRBV19; clone_size: -; cdr3_aa: CASSIPDTGVRGNQPQHF; cdr3_nt: TGTGCCAGTAGTATACCGGATACAGGGGTGCGGGGCAATCAGCCCCAGCATTTT
j_call: TRBJ1-6; d_call: -; v_call: TRBV10-3; clone_size: -; cdr3_aa: CAIRSSQADSPLHF; cdr3_nt: TGTGCCATCAGATCGAGCCAGGCAGATTCACCCCTCCACTTT
j_call: TRBJ2-5; d_call: TRBD2; v_call: TRBV4-3; clone_size: once; cdr3_aa: CASSPGLAGGPGRETQYF; cdr3_nt: TGCGCCAGCAGCCCTGGACTAGCGGGAGGGCCGGGGAGAGAGACCCAGTACTTC
j_call: TRBJ2-7; d_call: TRBD2; v_call: TRBV6-1; clone_size: -; cdr3_aa: CASSATPGLAGFGHSVQYF; cdr3_nt: TGTGCCAGCAGTGCCACCCCGGGACTAGCGGGATTTGGCCATAGCGTGCAGTACTTC
j_call: TRBJ1-2; d_call: -; v_call: TRBV19; clone_size: -; cdr3_aa: CASSTAGVAVVEYGYTF; cdr3_nt: TGTGCCAGTAGTACGGCAGGGGTAGCAGTCGTTGAATATGGCTACACCTTC
j_call: TRBJ2-7; d_call: TRBD2; v_call: TRBV5-4; clone_size: -; cdr3_aa: CASSFSGGAYEQYF; cdr3_nt: TGTGCCAGCAGCTTCTCGGGAGGGGCCTACGAGCAGTACTTC
j_call: TRBJ2-7; d_call: TRBD2; v_call: TRBV5-8; clone_size: few; cdr3_aa: CASSLGLAGGNYEQYF; cdr3_nt: TGTGCCAGCAGCTTGGGGCTAGCGGGAGGGAACTACGAGCAGTACTTC
j_call: TRBJ2-3; d_call: -; v_call: TRBV29-1; clone_size: -; cdr3_aa: CSVLGPGTDVSDTQYF; cdr3_nt: TGCAGCGTTCTGGGTCCCGGCACAGATGTATCAGATACGCAGTATTTT
j_call: TRBJ1-2; d_call: TRBD1; v_call: TRBV19; clone_size: few; cdr3_aa: CASSIPRGTGFNGYTF; cdr3_nt: TGTGCCAGTAGTATCCCTCGGGGGACAGGGTTTAATGGCTACACCTTC
j_call: TRBJ1-1; d_call: -; v_call: TRBV25-1; clone_size: -; cdr3_aa: CASSPAYGDTEAFF; cdr3_nt: TGTGCCAGCAGCCCAGCGTACGGCGACACTGAAGCTTTCTTT
j_call: TRBJ2-1; d_call: TRBD2; v_call: TRBV5-1; clone_size: -; cdr3_aa: CASSPGSGLAFNEQFF; cdr3_nt: TGCGCCAGCAGCCCAGGCTCGGGACTAGCGTTCAATGAGCAGTTCTTC
j_call: TRBJ2-7; d_call: TRBD2; v_call: TRBV2; clone_size: -; cdr3_aa: CASSGLAGVYEQYF; cdr3_nt: TGTGCCAGCAGTGGACTAGCTGGAGTCTACGAGCAGTACTTC